The present T cell receptor (beta chain) was sequenced within a study of T cells after yellow fever vaccination. Overall study: It was SMART-Seq v4 Ultra Low Input that prepared the fractions with low cell numbers. The study's findings and limits: Bulk-population clonotypes that are abundant could appear as contaminants in FACS-sorted repertoires. Most primary-vaccination clones reappeared after the booster (about 97% CD4, more than 70% CD8). Weaker, the secondary response had a peak occurring faster, on day 5 versus 15.

About this clonotype: What it recognizes is unknown.

TCRdb reprocessed the 5' RACE reads with MiXCR, giving one entry per CDR3 protein. The sample has 150,000 or so distinct CDR3 sequences, roughly 9% seen once. Germline CDR1 DFQATT, CDR2 SNEGSKA (reference sequence). The CDR3 has 14 residues. V dropped 0 bases and J dropped 9; count of bases not matched to a gene: 5. The V call is TRBV20-1, the J call TRBJ2-1; 10 bases map to TRBD1. The sequence was obtained from a man aged 18 to 29 who received the YFV17D yellow fever vaccine. This sample comprised CD8+ T cells sorted from PBMCs, obtained 45 days after the yellow fever booster vaccination. CDR3 bases: TGCAGTGCTAGAGATTCGGACAGGGGGATTGAGCAGTTCTTC. This encodes CSARDSDRGIEQFF.